This passage covers 8 T cell receptor beta chains from one sample sequenced in a study of blood T cell repertoires in COVID-19. Libraries were prepared by immunoSEQ multiplex PCR; TCRdb keeps only in-frame clonotypes and omits some of them. The sample holds approximately 200,000 clones, about 90% seen once. The sequencing input was PBMCs or T cells enriched from blood (not recorded which). These receptor sequences come from a man under 40 who had recovered from COVID-19.

The chain is built from TRBV28 and TRBJ2-7; D remains ambiguous. The CDR3 contains 11 residues. The V gene's germline CDR1 is MDHEN and CDR2 SYDVKM. With 3 bases removed from V and 5 bases from J, the gap between germline ends came to 5 bases. CDR3 region: CASSLTNEQYF. Here the CDR3 DNA reads TGTGCCAGCAGTTTGACAAACGAGCAGTACTTC. Combining the CDR3 with reference TRBV28 and TRBJ2-7 gives the whole variable domain DVKVTQSSRYLVKRTGEKVFLECVQDMDHENMFWYRQDPGLGLRLIYFSYDVKMKEKGDIPEGYSVSREKKERFSLILESASTNQTSMYLCASSLTNEQYFGPGTRLTVT.

V gene TRBV7-9 combines with J gene TRBJ2-1, with 12 positions matching TRBD2. The CDR3 has 19 amino acids. V lost 5 bases and J lost 10; bases outside the gene matches: 21. In germline, CDR1 is SEHNR, CDR2 FQNEAQ (reference sequence). CDR3 DNA sequence: TGTGCCAGCAGCCTCTCAGACCAATGGACTAGCGGGACCCAGGGGGAGCAGTTCTTC. It codes for CASSLSDQWTSGTQGEQFF.

This clone has a single count. V and J are TRBV9 and TRBJ2-5; TRBD1 matches 9 bases. V trimming: 0 bases; J trimming: 1 base; junction bases outside the gene matches: 10. This CDR3 region has 18 residues. Germline CDR1 SGDLS, CDR2 YYNGEE. This chain's CDR3 is CASSVDDGTGSFQETQYF. CDR3 DNA: TGTGCCAGCAGCGTAGATGACGGGACAGGGTCTTTCCAAGAGACCCAGTACTTC.

The V and J genes are TRBV18 and TRBJ2-7; 8 positions agree with TRBD1. Trimming at V came to 0 bases and at J to 3 bases, leaving 7 bases not matched to a gene. Germline V lookup: CDR1 KGHSH, CDR2 LQKENI. This CDR3 is built from 16 residues. Here the CDR3 DNA reads TGTGCCAGCTCACCACCCTTCGGGACAGGCAACTACGAGCAGTACTTC. Protein product: CASSPPFGTGNYEQYF.

The chain couples TRBV7-2 to TRBJ2-7, with D possibly matching TRBD2 (6 bases). Germline V gene sequence: CDR1 SGHTA, CDR2 FQGNSA. V was cut by 1 base and J by 2 bases, with 15 bases left in between. CDR3 length: 16 residues. This CDR3 is CASSLGLGGSTYEQYF. The CDR3 DNA sequence: TGTGCCAGCAGCTTAGGACTTGGGGGGTCAACCTACGAGCAGTACTTC.

V usage is TRBV2 and J usage is TRBJ1-2, with 8 bases matching TRBD1. Germline values: CDR1 SNHLY, CDR2 FYNNEI. Losses at the gene ends were 3 bases for V and 7 bases for J; bases not matched to a gene: 10. The CDR3 is 15 residues long. The DNA for the CDR3 is TGTGCCAGCAGTGACTCCAGGACAGGGCCATCTGGCTACACCTTC. It codes for CASSDSRTGPSGYTF.

The rearrangement links TRBV7-8 to TRBJ1-4; 7 positions match TRBD1. The CDR3 sequence is 14 residues long. Looked up from germline, CDR1 is SGHVS and CDR2 is FQNEAQ. Trimming removed 5 bases from V and 5 bases from J; junction bases left unmatched: 5. CDR3 sequence (DNA): TGTGCCAGCAGCCGAGGGGACAGCAATGAAAAACTGTTTTTT. Amino acid sequence: CASSRGDSNEKLFF.

V usage is TRBV19 and J usage is TRBJ1-2, with TRBD1 identical over 7 bases. Germline CDR1 LNHDA, CDR2 SQIVND (reference sequence). V shed 6 bases and J 6 bases; nucleotides not matched to a gene: 7. The CDR3 is 13 residues long. The CDR3 DNA reads as TGTGCCAGTAGCCCTGCCGGGACAGATGGCTACACCTTC. Translation gives CASSPAGTDGYTF.